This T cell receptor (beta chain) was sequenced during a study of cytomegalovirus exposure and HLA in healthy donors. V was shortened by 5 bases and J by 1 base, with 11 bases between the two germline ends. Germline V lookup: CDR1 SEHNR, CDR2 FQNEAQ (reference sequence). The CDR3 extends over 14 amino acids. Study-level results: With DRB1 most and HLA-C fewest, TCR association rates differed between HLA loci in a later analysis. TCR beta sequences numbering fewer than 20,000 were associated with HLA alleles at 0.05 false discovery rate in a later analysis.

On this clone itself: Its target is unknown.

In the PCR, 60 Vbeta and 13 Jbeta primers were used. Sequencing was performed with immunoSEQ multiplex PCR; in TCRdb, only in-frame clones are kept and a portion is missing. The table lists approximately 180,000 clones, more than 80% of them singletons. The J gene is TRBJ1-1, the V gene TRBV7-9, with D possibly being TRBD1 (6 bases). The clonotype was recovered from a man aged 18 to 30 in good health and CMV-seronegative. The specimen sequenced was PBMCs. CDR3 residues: CASSPIRGNTEAFF. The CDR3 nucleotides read TGTGCCAGCAGCCCTATCAGGGGGAACACTGAAGCTTTCTTT.